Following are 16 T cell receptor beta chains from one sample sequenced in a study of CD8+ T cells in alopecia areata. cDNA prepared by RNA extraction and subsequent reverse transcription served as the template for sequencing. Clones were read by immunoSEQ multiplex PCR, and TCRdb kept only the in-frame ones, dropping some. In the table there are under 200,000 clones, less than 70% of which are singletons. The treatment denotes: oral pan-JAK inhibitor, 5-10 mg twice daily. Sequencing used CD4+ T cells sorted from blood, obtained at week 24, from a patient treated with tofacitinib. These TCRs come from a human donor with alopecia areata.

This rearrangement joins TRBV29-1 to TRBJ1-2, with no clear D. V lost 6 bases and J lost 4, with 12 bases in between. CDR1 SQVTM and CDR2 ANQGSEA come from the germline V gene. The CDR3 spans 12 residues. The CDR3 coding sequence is TGCAGCGTAGACCTGCGAGGCTATGGCTACACCTTC. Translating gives CSVDLRGYGYTF.

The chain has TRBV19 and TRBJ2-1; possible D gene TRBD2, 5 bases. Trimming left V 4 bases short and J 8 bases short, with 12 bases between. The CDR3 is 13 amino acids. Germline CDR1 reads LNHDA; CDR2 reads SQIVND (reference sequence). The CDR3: CASSRRGPDEQFF. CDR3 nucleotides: TGTGCCAGTAGTAGGCGAGGGCCCGATGAGCAGTTCTTC.

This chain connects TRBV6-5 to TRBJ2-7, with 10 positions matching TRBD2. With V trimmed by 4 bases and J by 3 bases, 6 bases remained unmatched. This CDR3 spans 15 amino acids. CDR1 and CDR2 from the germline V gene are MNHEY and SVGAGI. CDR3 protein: CASSSTWTSGYEQYF. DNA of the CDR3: TGTGCCAGCAGTTCAACGTGGACTAGCGGCTACGAGCAGTACTTC.

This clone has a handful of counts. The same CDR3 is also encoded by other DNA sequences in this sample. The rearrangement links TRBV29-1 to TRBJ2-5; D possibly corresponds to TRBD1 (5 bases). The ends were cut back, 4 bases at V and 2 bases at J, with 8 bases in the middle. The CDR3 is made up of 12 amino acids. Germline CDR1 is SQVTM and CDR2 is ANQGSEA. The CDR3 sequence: CSVGQGQETQYF. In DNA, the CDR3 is TGCAGCGTTGGTCAGGGTCAAGAGACCCAGTACTTC.

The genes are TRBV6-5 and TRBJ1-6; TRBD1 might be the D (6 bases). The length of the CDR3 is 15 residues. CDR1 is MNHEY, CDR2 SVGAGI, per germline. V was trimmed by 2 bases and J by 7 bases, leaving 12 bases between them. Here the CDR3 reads CASSYHDRNNSPLHF. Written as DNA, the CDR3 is TGTGCCAGCAGTTACCACGACAGGAACAATTCACCCCTCCACTTT.

CDR3 sequence: CASSPTENYGYTF. In nucleotides, the CDR3 is TGTGCCAGCAGCCCGACAGAGAACTATGGCTACACCTTC. The genes are TRBV5-6 and TRBJ1-2; D may be TRBD1 (5 bases). The V end lost 4 bases, the J end lost 2 bases, and 9 bases lay between the germline ends. CDR1 and CDR2 (germline): SGHDT, YYEEEE. The CDR3 has 13 residues. Based on the CDR3 plus reference TRBV5-6 and TRBJ1-2, the full variable domain is DAGVTQSPTHLIKTRGQQVTLRCSPKSGHDTVSWYQQALGQGPQFIFQYYEEEERQRGNFPDRFSGHQFPNYSSELNVNALLLGDSALYLCASSPTENYGYTFGSGTRLTVV.

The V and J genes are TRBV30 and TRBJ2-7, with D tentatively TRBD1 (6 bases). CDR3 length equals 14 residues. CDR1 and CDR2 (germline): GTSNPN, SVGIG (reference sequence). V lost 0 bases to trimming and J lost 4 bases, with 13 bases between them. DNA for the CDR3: TGTGCCTGGAGTGTACAACAGGGAGCGTACGAGCAGTACTTC. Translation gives CAWSVQQGAYEQYF.

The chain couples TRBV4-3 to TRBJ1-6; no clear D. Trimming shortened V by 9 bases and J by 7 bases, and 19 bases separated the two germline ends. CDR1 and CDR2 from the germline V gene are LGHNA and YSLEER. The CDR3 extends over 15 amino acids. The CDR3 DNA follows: TGCGCCAGTAGCGTCCGGGGAGGGCGAAATTCACCCCTCCACTTT. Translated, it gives CASSVRGGRNSPLHF.

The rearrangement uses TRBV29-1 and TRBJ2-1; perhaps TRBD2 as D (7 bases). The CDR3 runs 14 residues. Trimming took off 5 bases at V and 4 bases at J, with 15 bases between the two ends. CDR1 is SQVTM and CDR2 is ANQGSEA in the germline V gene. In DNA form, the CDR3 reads TGCAGCGTTATGGGGGGGGCCCGGTACAATGAGCAGTTCTTC. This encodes CSVMGGARYNEQFF.

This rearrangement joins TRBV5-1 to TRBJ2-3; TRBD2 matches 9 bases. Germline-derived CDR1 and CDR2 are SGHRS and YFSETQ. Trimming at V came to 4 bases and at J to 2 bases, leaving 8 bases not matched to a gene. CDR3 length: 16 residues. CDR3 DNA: TGCGCCAGCAGCAACCTAGCGGGGACCTTCACAGATACGCAGTATTTT. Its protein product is CASSNLAGTFTDTQYF. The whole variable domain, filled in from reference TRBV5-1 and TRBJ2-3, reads KAGVTQTPRYLIKTRGQQVTLSCSPISGHRSVSWYQQTPGQGLQFLFEYFSETQRNKGNFPGRFSGRQFSNSRSEMNVSTLELGDSALYLCASSNLAGTFTDTQYFGPGTRLTVL.

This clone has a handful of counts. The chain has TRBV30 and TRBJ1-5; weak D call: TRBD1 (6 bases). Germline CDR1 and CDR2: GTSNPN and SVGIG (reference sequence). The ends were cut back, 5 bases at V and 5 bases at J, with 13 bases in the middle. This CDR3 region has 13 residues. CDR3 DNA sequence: TGTGCCTGGTCTGGGGGGGCGGATCAGCCCCAGCATTTT. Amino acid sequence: CAWSGGADQPQHF. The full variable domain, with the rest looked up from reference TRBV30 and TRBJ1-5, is SQTIHQWPATLVQPVGSPLSLECTVEGTSNPNLYWYRQAAGRGLQLLFYSVGIGQISSEVPQNLSASRPQDRQFILSSKKLLLSDSGFYLCAWSGGADQPQHFGDGTRLSIL.

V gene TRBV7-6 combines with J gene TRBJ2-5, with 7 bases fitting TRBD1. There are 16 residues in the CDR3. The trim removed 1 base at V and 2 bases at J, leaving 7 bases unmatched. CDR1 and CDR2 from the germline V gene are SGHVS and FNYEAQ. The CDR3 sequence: CASSLVARDSQETQYF. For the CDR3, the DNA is TGTGCCAGCAGCTTAGTAGCCCGGGACAGTCAAGAGACCCAGTACTTC.

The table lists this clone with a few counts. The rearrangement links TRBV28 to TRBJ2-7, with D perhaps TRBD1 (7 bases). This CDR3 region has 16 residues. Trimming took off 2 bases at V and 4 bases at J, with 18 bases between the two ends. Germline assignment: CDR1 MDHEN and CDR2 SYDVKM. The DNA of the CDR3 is TGTGCCAGCAGTTTAGGCCGGGGGACAGCACGGTACGAGCAGTACTTC. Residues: CASSLGRGTARYEQYF.

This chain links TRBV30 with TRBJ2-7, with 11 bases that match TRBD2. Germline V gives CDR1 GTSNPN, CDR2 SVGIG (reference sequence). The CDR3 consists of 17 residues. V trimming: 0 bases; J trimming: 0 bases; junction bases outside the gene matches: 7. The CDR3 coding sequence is TGTGCCTGGAGTGTACGGGGACTAGCGGACAGCTCCTACGAGCAGTACTTC. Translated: CAWSVRGLADSSYEQYF.

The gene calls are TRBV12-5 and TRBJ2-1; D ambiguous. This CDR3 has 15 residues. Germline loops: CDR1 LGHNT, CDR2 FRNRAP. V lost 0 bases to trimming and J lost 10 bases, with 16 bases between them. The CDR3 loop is CASGLVHDSGYEQFF. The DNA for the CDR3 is TGTGCTAGTGGTTTGGTACACGATTCCGGATACGAGCAGTTCTTC.

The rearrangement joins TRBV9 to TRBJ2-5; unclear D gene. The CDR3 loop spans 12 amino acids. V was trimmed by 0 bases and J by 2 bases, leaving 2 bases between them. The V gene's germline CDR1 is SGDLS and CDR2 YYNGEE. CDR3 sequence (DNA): TGTGCCAGCAGCGTAGAGCAAGAGACCCAGTACTTC. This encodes CASSVEQETQYF.